The 4 T cell receptor beta chains presented below share a single source sample, sequenced in a study of T cells in localized non-small cell lung cancer. Sequencing used immunoSEQ multiplex PCR; TCRdb keeps in-frame clones, though not all of them. The sample shows fewer than 35,000 clones, around 87% of them seen only once. This material consisted of peripheral blood mononuclear cells, taken before any cancer treatment. The receptors come from a man between 40 and 70 years old with stage III lung adenocarcinoma.

This clone was counted a single time. This CDR3 reads CSVRGTANYGYTF. CDR3 nucleotides: TGCAGCGTTAGGGGGACAGCTAACTATGGCTACACCTTC. This chain links TRBV29-1 with TRBJ1-2, with 7 bases fitting TRBD1. CDR3 length: 13 amino acids. With V trimmed by 5 bases and J by 0 bases, 3 bases remained unmatched. Germline-derived CDR1 and CDR2 are SQVTM and ANQGSEA.

V usage is TRBV7-8 and J usage is TRBJ2-2, with D possibly matching TRBD2 (6 bases). Trimming took off 5 bases at V and 6 bases at J, with 19 bases between the two ends. The germline V gene has CDR1 SGHVS and CDR2 FQNEAQ. This CDR3 has 16 amino acids. The CDR3 DNA is TGTGCCAGCAGCCGTACCCGCTGGGGGGAGGCCGGGGAGCTGTTTTTT. Translated: CASSRTRWGEAGELFF.

The chain links TRBV11-2 to TRBJ2-7; TRBD2 might be the D (6 bases). Germline V gives CDR1 SGHAT, CDR2 FQNNGV. V was pared by 1 base and J by 4 bases, with 17 bases between. This CDR3 contains 16 residues. The CDR3 here is CASSLVSRLGLYEQYF. In DNA, the CDR3 is TGTGCCAGCAGCTTAGTTTCGAGACTAGGTTTGTACGAGCAGTACTTC.

This chain uses TRBV4-3 with TRBJ2-2; 11 nucleotides agree with TRBD2. The CDR3 is made up of 17 amino acids. Germline lookup yields CDR1 LGHNA and CDR2 YSLEER. The junction had 6 bases not matched to a gene; V was cut back by 2 bases and J by 4 bases. DNA of the CDR3: TGCGCCAGCAGCCAACTAATAGCGGGGGGGACCACCGGGGAGCTGTTTTTT. Its translation: CASSQLIAGGTTGELFF.